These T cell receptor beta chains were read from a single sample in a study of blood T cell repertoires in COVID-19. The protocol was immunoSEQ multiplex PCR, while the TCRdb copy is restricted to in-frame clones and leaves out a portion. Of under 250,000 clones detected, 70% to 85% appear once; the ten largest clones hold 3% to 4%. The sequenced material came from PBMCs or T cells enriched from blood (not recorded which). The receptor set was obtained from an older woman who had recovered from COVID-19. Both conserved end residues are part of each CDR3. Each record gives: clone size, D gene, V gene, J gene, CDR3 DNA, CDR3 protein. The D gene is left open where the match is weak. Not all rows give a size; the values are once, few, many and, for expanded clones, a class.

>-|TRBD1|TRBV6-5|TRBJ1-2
TGTGCCAGCAGGTCGACAGGGTCGGACTATGGCTACACCTTC
CASRSTGSDYGYTF
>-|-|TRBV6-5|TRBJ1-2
TGTGCCAGCAGCCCAGGACAGTATGCTAACTATGGCTACACCTTC
CASSPGQYANYGYTF
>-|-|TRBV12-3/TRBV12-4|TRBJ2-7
TGTGCCAGCCGACCTGGGGGGTACGAGCAGTACTTC
CASRPGGYEQYF
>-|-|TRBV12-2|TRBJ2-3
TGTGCATCCCCAGTAGCGGGAAACAGCACAGATACGCAGTATTTT
CASPVAGNSTDTQYF
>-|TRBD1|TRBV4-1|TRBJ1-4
TGCGCCAGCAGCCCCCAACAGGGGGGAAGTGAAAAACTGTTTTTT
CASSPQQGGSEKLFF
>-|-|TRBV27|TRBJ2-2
TGTGCCAGCAGTGTCTCGGGGAGGCCTGGGGGCGGGGAGCTGTTTTTT
CASSVSGRPGGGELFF
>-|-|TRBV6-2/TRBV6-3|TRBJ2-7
TGTGCCAGCAGCTCGGACATCTACGAGCAGTACTTC
CASSSDIYEQYF
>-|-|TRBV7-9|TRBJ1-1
TGTGCCAGCAGCTTAACGGGGATGAACACTGAAGCTTTCTTT
CASSLTGMNTEAFF
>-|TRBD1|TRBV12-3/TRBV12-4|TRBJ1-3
TGTGCCACGACAGGGGATATCACCATATATTTT
CATTGDITIYF
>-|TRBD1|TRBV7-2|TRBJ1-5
TGTGCCAGCAGCTCGGGGACAGGGGGGTATCAGCCCCAGCATTTT
CASSSGTGGYQPQHF
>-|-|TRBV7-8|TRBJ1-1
TGTGCCAGCAGCTCGACAGTGAACACTGAAGCTTTCTTT
CASSSTVNTEAFF
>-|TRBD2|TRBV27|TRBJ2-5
TGTGCCAGCAGTTCGGGACTAGCGTTCGAGACCCAGTACTTC
CASSSGLAFETQYF
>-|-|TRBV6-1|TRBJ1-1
TGTGCCAGCAAAGCGGACACTGAAGCTTTCTTT
CASKADTEAFF
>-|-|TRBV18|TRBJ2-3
TGTGCCAGCTCAACGATAGCGACAGATACGCAGTATTTT
CASSTIATDTQYF
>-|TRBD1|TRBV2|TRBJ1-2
TGTGCCAGCAGCTTTGACAGGGGGGATGGCTACACCTTC
CASSFDRGDGYTF
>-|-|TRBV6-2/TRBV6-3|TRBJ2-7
TGTGCCAGCAGTTACCACCTAAAGATCCACAGCTCCTACGAGCAGTACTTC
CASSYHLKIHSSYEQYF
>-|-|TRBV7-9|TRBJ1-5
TGTGCCAGCAGCCTCGGGGGGGGTGGTCAGCCCCAGCATTTT
CASSLGGGGQPQHF
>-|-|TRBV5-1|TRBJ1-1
TGCGCCAGCAGCCGGGACATAACTACTGAAGCTTTCTTT
CASSRDITTEAFF
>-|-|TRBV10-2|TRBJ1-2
TGCGCCAGCAGGTCCCAGGCAAACTATGGCTACACCTTC
CASRSQANYGYTF
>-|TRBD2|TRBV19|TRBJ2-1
TGTGCCAGTAGTAGCCCGCGGGGAGGGGTTTACAATGAGCAGTTCTTC
CASSSPRGGVYNEQFF
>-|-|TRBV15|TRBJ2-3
TGTGCCACATCCCCCCGGAGGGCAACAGATACGCAGTATTTT
CATSPRRATDTQYF
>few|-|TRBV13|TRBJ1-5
TGTGCCAGCAGCTTAAAAGGACTCAATCAGCCCCAGCATTTT
CASSLKGLNQPQHF
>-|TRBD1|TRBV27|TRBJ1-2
TGTGCCAGCAGTTTATACGCCGGGACAGTAAACTATGGCTACACCTTC
CASSLYAGTVNYGYTF
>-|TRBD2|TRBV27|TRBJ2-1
TGTGCCAGCAGTTCACCATTAAGCGGGAGCAACTACAATGAGCAGTTCTTC
CASSSPLSGSNYNEQFF
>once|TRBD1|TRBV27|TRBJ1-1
TGTGCCAGCAGGGGACAGGGTCTACCCAGCAAGGCAGCTTTCTTT
CASRGQGLPSKAAFF
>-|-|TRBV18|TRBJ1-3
TGTGCCAGCTCAGGAGACAGCTCTGGAAACACCATATATTTT
CASSGDSSGNTIYF
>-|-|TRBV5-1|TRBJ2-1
TGCGCCAGCAGCTTGGGAGGGTACAATGAGCAGTTCTTC
CASSLGGYNEQFF
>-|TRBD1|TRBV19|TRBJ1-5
TGTGCCAGTAGTATTCATAAGACAGGGAGAGGAAATCAGCCCCAGCATTTT
CASSIHKTGRGNQPQHF
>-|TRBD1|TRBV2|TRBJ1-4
TGTGCCAGCCGACCCACAGGGGGAAGTGAAAAACTGTTTTTT
CASRPTGGSEKLFF
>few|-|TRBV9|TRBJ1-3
TGTGCCAGCAGCCCTCGTCTGTTGGCCTCTGGAAACACCATATATTTT
CASSPRLLASGNTIYF
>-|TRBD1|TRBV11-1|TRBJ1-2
TGTGCCAGCAGCCGGGACAGCACCTATGGCTACACCTTC
CASSRDSTYGYTF
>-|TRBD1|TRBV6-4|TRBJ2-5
TGTGCCAGCAGAGACAGGGGGCCCCAAGAGACCCAGTACTTC
CASRDRGPQETQYF
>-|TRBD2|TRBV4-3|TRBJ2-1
TGCGCCAGCAGCCAAGATGGGCTAGCGGGGGCCGGGGGCAATGAGCAGTTCTTC
CASSQDGLAGAGGNEQFF
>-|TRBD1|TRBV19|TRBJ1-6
TGTGCCAGTAGTATAAAGGGACAGACGAATTCACCCCTCCACTTT
CASSIKGQTNSPLHF
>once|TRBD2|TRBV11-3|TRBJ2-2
TGTGCCAGCAGCTCCGGACTAGCGAACACCGGGGAGCTGTTTTTT
CASSSGLANTGELFF
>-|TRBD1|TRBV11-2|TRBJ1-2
TGTGCCAGCAGCCCCGACAGGGACTATGGCTACACCTTC
CASSPDRDYGYTF
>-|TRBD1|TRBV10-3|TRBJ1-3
TGTGCCATCGAGACAGGGGCGAGCTCTGGAAACACCATATATTTT
CAIETGASSGNTIYF
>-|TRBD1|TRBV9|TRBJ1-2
TGTGCCAGCAGCCTCGACAGGGACGGCTACACCTTC
CASSLDRDGYTF
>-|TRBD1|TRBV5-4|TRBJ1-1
TGTGCCAGCAGTAGCCCGGACAGGAGTGGATTTTTCTTT
CASSSPDRSGFFF
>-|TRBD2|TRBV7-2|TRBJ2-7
TGTGCCAGCAGCTCCCGGACTAGCGGTGCCTACGAGCAGTACTTC
CASSSRTSGAYEQYF
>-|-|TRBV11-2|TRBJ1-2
TGTGCCAGCAGCTTAGGAGCGCGGCAGAGCTATGGCTACACCTTC
CASSLGARQSYGYTF
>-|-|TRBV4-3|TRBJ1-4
TGCGCCAGCAGCCAAGTTCTTTCCCGTTCAGGGTTAACTGGGGATGAAAAACTGTTTTTT
CASSQVLSRSGLTGDEKLFF
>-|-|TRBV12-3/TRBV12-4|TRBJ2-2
TGTGCCAGCAGCGAGGGGAACACCGGGGAGCTGTTTTTT
CASSEGNTGELFF
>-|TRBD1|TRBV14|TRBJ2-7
TGTGCCAGCAGCCAAGAGGGGACAGCCTTCTACGAGCAGTACTTC
CASSQEGTAFYEQYF
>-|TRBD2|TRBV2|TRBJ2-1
TGTGCCAGCAGTGGACTAGCAAGGTTAAATGAGCAGTTCTTC
CASSGLARLNEQFF
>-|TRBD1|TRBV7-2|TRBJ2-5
TGTGCCAGCAGCAAGGGGGACAGAACCCCCGGAGAGACCCAGTACTTC
CASSKGDRTPGETQYF
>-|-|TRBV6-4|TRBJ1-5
TGTGCCAGCAGTAAGACAGTTAATCAGCCCCAGCATTTT
CASSKTVNQPQHF